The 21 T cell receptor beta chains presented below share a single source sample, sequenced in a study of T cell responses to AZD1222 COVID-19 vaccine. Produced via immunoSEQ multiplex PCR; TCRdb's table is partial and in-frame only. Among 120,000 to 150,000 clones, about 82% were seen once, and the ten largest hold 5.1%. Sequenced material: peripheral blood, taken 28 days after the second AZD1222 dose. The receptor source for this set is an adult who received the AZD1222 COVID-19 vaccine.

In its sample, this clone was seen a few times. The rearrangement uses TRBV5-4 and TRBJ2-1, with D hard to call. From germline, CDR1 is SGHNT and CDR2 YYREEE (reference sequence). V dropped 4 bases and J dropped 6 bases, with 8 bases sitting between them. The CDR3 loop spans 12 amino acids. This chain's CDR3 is CASSPKINEQFF. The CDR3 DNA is TGTGCCAGCAGCCCTAAAATCAATGAGCAGTTCTTC.

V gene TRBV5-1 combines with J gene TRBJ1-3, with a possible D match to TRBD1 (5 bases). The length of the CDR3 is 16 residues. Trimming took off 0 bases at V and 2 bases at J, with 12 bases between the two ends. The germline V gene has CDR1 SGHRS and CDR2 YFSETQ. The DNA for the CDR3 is TGCGCCAGCAGCTTGGCCAAGGGACCCACTGGAAACACCATATATTTT. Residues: CASSLAKGPTGNTIYF.

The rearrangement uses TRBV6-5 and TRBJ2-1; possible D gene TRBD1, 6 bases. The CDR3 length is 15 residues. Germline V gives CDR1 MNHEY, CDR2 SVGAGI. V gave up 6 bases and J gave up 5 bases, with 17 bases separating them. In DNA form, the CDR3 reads TGTGCCAGCAGCCCCAGGGGCGCTTGGGACAATGAGCAGTTCTTC. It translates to CASSPRGAWDNEQFF.

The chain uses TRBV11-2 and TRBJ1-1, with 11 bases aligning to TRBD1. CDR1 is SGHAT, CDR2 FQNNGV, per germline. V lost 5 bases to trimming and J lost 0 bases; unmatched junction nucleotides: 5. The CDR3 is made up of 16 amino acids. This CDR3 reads CASSPQDRGLNTEAFF. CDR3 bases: TGTGCCAGCAGCCCGCAGGACAGGGGGCTGAACACTGAAGCTTTCTTT.

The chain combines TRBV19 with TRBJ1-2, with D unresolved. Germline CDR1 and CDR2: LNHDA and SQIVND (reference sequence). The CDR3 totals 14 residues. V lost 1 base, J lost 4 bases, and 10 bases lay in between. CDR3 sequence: CASSIGYQSYGYTF. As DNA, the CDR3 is TGTGCCAGTAGTATAGGGTACCAGAGCTATGGCTACACCTTC.

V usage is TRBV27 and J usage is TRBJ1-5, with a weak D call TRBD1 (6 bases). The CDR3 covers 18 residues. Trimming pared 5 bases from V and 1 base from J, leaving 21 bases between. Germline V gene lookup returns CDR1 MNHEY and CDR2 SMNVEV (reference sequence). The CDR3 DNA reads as TGTGCCAGCAGTCCGCTTAAGGGGGGCGCGGGGAGCAATCAGCCCCAGCATTTT. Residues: CASSPLKGGAGSNQPQHF.

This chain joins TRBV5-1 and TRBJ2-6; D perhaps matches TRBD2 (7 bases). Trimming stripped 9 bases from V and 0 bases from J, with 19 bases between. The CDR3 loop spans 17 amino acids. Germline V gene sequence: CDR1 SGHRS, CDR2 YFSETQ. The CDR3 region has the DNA TGCGCCACCAATAAGGGGGGGCTACCCTCTGGGGCCAACGTCCTGACTTTC. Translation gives CATNKGGLPSGANVLTF.

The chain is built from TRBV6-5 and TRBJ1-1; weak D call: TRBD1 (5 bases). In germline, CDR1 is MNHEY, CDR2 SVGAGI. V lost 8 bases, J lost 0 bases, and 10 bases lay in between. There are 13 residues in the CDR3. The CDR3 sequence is CASAGTLNTEAFF. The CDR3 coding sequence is TGTGCCAGCGCGGGGACCTTGAACACTGAAGCTTTCTTT.

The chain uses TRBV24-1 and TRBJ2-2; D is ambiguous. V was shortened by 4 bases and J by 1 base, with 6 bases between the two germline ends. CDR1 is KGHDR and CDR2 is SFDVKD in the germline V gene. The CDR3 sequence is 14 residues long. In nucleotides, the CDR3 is TGTGCCACCAGTGACGGAAGGAACACCGGGGAGCTGTTTTTT. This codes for CATSDGRNTGELFF.

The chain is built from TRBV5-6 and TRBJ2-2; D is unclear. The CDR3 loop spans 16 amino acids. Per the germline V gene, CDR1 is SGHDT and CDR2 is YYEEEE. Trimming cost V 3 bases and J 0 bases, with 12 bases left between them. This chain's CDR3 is CASSSWGTANTGELFF. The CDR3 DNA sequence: TGTGCCAGCAGCTCGTGGGGTACCGCGAACACCGGGGAGCTGTTTTTT.

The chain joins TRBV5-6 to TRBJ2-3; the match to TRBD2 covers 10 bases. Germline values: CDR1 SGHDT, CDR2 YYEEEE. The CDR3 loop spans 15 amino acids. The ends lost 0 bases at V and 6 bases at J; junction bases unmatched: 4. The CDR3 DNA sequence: TGTGCCAGCAGCTTGGGAAGCGGGGGGGCCGATACGCAGTATTTT. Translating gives CASSLGSGGADTQYF.

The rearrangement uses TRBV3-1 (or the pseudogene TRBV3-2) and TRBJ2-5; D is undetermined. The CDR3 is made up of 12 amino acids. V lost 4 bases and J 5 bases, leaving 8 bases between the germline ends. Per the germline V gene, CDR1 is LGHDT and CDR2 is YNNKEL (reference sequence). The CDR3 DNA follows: TGTGCCAGCAGCCGCACTCCCGAGACCCAGTACTTC. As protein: CASSRTPETQYF.

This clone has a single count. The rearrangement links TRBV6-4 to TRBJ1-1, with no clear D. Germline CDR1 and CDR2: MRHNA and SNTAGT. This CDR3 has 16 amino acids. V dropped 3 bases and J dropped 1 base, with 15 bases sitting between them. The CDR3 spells CASSEGVRQTNTEAFF. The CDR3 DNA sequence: TGTGCCAGCAGTGAGGGTGTGAGGCAGACGAACACTGAAGCTTTCTTT.

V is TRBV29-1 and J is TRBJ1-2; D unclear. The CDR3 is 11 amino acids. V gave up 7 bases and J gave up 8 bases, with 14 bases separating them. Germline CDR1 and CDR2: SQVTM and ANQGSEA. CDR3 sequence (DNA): TGCAGCGCTAAGGGCCAAGAGGGCTACACCTTC. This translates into CSAKGQEGYTF.

The CDR3 is CASSPLYPLDGYTF. CDR3 sequence (DNA): TGCGCCAGCAGCCCTCTATACCCACTGGATGGCTACACCTTC. J is TRBJ1-2 and V is TRBV4-1; D unclear. This CDR3 has 14 amino acids. Trimming cost V 4 bases and J 6 bases, with 15 bases left between them. Germline lookup yields CDR1 MGHRA and CDR2 YSYEKL.

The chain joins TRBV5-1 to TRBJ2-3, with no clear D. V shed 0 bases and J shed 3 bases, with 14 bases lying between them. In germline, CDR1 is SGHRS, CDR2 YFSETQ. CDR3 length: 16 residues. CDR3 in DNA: TGCGCCAGCAGCTTGGCCGGGTACACCCCTACAGATACGCAGTATTTT. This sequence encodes CASSLAGYTPTDTQYF. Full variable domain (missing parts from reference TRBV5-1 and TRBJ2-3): KAGVTQTPRYLIKTRGQQVTLSCSPISGHRSVSWYQQTPGQGLQFLFEYFSETQRNKGNFPGRFSGRQFSNSRSEMNVSTLELGDSALYLCASSLAGYTPTDTQYFGPGTRLTVL.

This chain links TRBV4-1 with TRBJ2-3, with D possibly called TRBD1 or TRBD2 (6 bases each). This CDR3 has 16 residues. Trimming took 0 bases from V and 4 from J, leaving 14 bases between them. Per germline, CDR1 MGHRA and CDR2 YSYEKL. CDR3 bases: TGCGCCAGCAGCCAAGAGGGTAGGGGGAGGTCAGATACGCAGTATTTT. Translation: CASSQEGRGRSDTQYF.

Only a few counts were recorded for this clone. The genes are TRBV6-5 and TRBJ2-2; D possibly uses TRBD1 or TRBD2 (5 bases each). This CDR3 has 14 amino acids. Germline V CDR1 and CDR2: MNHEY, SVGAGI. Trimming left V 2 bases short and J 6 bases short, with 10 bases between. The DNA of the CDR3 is TGTGCCAGCAGTTACGGGGGTACCGCCGGGGAGCTGTTTTTT. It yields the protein CASSYGGTAGELFF.

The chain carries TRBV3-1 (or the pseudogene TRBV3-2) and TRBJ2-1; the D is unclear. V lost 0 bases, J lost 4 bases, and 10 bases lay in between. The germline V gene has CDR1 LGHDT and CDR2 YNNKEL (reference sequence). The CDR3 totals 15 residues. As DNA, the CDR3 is TGTGCCAGCAGCCAAGATCTTGTAGGGTACAATGAGCAGTTCTTC. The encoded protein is CASSQDLVGYNEQFF.

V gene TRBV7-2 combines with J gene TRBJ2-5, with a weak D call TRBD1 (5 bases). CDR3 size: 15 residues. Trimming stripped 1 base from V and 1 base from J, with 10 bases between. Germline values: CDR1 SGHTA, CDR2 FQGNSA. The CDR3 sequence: CASSLGAGPQETQYF. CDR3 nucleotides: TGTGCCAGCAGCTTAGGGGCAGGGCCCCAAGAGACCCAGTACTTC.

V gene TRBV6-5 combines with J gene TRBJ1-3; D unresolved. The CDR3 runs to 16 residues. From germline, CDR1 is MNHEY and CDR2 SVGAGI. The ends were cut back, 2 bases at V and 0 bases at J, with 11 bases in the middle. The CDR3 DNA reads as TGTGCCAGCAGTTACCAAGGGAGCCACTCTGGAAACACCATATATTTT. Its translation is CASSYQGSHSGNTIYF.